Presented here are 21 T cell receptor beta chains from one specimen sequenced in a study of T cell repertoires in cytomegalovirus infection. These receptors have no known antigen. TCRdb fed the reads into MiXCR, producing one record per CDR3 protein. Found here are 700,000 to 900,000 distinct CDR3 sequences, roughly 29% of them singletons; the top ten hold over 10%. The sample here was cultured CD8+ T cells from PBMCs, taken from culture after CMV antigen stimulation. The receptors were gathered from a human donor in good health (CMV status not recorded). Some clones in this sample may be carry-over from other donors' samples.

The CDR3 DNA reads as TGTGCCAGCAGCTCCCCCGGCGGGGCCGGGGGAGCTTTCTTT. Encoded protein: CASSSPGGAGGAFF. The chain couples TRBV7-9 to TRBJ1-1; D might be TRBD1 (5 bases). This CDR3 contains 14 residues. Germline CDR1 reads SEHNR; CDR2 reads FQNEAQ (reference sequence). V was trimmed by 4 bases and J by 10 bases, leaving 19 bases between them.

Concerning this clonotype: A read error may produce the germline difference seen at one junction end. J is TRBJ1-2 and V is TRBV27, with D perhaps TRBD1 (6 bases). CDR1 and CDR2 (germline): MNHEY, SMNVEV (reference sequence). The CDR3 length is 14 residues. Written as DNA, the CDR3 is TGTACCAGCAGTCAAGGGGGTCCTTACTATGGCTACACCTTC. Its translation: CTSSQGGPYYGYTF.

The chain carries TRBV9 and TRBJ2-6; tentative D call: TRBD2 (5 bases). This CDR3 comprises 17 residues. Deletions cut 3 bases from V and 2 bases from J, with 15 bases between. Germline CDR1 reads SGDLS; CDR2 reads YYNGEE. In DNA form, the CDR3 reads TGTGCCAGCAGCGCCCGGAGGTTTGCGGCTGGGGCCAACGTCCTGACTTTC. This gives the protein CASSARRFAAGANVLTF.

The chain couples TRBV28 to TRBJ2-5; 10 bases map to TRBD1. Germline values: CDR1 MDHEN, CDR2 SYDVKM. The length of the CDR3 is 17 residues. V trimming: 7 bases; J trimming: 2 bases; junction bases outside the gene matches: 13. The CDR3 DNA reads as TGTGCCAGCACTAAATTCGGACAGGGGGGAAGACAAGAGACCCAGTACTTC. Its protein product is CASTKFGQGGRQETQYF.

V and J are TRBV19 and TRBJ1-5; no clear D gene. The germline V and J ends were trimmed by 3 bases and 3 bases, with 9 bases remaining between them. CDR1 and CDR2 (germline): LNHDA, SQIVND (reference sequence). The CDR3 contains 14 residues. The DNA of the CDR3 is TGTGCCAGTAGTATTACAGATTTCAATCAGCCCCAGCATTTT. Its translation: CASSITDFNQPQHF.

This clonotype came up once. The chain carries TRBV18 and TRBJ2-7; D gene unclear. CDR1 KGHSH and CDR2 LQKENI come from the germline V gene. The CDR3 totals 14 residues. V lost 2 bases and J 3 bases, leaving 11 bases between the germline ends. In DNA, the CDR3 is TGTGCCAGCTCACCAACGAGGCGGTACTACGAGCAGTACGTC. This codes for CASSPTRRYYEQYV.

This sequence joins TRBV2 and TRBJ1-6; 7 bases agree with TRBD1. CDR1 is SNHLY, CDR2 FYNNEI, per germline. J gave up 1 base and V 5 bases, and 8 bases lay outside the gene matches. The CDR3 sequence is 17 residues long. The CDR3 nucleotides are TGTGCCAGCAGTCTTCGACAGGGAAAGTCCTATAATTCACCCCTCCACTTT. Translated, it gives CASSLRQGKSYNSPLHF.

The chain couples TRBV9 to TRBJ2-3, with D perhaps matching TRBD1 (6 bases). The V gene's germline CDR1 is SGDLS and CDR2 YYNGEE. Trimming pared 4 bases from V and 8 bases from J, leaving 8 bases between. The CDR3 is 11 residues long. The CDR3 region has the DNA TGTGCCAGCAGCCAGGGGTCTACGCAGTATTTT. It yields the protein CASSQGSTQYF.

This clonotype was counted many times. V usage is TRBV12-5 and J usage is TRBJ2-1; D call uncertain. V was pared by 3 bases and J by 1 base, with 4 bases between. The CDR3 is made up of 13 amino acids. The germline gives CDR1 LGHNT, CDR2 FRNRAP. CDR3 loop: CASGFGSYNEQFF. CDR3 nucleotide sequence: TGTGCTAGTGGTTTCGGGTCCTACAATGAGCAGTTCTTC.

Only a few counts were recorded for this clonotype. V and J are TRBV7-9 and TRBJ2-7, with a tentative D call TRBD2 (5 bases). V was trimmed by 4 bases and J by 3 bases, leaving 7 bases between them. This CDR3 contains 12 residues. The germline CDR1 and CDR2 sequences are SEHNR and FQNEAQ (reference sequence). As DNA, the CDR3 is TGTGCCAGCAGCTCCGGGGACTACGAGCAGTACTTC. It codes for CASSSGDYEQYF.

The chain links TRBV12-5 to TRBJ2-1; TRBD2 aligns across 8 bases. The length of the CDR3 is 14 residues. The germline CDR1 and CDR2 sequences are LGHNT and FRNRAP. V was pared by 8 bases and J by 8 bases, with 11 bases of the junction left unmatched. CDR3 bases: TGTGCTAGTCAGACGGGGGGGCAGAGCGATGAGCAGTTCTTC. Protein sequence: CASQTGGQSDEQFF.

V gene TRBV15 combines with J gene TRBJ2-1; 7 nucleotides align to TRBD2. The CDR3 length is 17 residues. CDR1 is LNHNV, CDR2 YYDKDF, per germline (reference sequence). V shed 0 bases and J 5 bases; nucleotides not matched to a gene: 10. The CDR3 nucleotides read TGTGCCACCAGCAGAGAAGGTTTGGCGGGGGACCACAATGAGCAGTTCTTC. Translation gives CATSREGLAGDHNEQFF.

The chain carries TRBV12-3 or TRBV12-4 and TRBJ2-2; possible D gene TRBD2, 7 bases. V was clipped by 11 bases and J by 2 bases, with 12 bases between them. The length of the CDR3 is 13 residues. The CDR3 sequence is CAGGGGNTGELFF. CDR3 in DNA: TGTGCCGGGGGAGGGGGTAACACCGGGGAGCTGTTTTTT.

The CDR3 nucleotides read TGTGCCAGCCCCGGGACAGGGGAAGCTTTCTTT. It yields the protein CASPGTGEAFF. V gene TRBV2 combines with J gene TRBJ1-1, with TRBD1 identical over 9 bases. V lost 8 bases, J lost 8 bases, and 3 bases stayed unmatched. The CDR3 has 11 residues. The germline V gene encodes CDR1 SNHLY and CDR2 FYNNEI.

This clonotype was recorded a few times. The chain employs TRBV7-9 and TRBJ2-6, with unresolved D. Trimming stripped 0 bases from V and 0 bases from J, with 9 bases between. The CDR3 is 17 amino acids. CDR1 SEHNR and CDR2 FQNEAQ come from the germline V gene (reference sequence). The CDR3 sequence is CASSLAEWDSGANVLTF. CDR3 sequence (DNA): TGTGCCAGCAGCTTAGCAGAGTGGGACTCTGGGGCCAACGTCCTGACTTTC. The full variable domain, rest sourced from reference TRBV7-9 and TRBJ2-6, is DTGVSQNPRHKITKRGQNVTFRCDPISEHNRLYWYRQTLGQGPEFLTYFQNEAQLEKSRLLSDRFSAERPKGSFSTLEIQRTEQGDSAMYLCASSLAEWDSGANVLTFGAGSRLTVL.

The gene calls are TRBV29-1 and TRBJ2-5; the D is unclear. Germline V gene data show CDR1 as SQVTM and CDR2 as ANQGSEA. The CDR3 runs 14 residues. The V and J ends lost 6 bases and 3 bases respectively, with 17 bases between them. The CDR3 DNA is TGCAGCGTAGTCGCCTTGGGCATCGAAGAGACCCAGTACTTC. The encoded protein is CSVVALGIEETQYF.

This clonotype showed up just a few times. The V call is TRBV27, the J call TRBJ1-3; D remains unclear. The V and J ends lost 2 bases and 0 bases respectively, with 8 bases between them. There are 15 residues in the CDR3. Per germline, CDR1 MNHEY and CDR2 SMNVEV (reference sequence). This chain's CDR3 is CASSLILVSGNTIYF. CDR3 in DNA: TGTGCCAGCAGTTTAATCTTGGTCTCTGGAAACACCATATATTTT.

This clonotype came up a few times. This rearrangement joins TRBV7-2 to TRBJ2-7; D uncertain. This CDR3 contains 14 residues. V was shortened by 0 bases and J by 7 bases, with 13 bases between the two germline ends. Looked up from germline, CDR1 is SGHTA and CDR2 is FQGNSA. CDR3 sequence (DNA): TGTGCCAGCAGCTTAGCCGCCTGGTCTTGGGAGCAGTACGTC. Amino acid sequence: CASSLAAWSWEQYV.

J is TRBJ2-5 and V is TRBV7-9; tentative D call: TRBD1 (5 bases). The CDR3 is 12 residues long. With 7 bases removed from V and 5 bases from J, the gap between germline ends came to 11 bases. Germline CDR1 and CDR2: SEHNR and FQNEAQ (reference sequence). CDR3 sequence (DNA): TGTGCCAGCATGGTAGGGGTGGAGACCCAGTACTTC. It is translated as CASMVGVETQYF.

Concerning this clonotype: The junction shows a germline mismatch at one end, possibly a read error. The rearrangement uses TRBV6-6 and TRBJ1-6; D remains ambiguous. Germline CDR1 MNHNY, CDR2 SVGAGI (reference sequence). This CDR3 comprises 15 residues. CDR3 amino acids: CASSYSAGGNTPLHF. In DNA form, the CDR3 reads TGTGCCAGCAGTTACTCCGCGGGAGGTAATACACCCCTCCACTTT.

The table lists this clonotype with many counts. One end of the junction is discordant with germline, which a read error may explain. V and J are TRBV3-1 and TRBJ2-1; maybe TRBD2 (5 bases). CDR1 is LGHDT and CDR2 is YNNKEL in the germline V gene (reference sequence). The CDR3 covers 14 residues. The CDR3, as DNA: TGTGCCAGCAGCCAAGTTTACGCTTCGGGGAACGGTATCTTC. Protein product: CASSQVYASGNGIF.